The 9 T cell receptor beta chains given below trace back to one sample, sequenced in a study of CD4 T cells in relation to SARS-CoV-2 and coronaviruses. Method: immunoSEQ multiplex PCR; TCRdb's copy keeps in-frame clones and lacks some. This table has 40,000 to 50,000 clones, 84% appearing once. Their cognate antigens are unknown. Source material: naive CD4+ T cells from PBMCs, cultured in vitro. The subset is: naive CD4+ T cells isolated by negative enrichment. Source of these receptors: an adult with COVID-19.

V gene TRBV15 combines with J gene TRBJ2-5, with D hard to call. CDR3 size: 16 residues. Germline loops: CDR1 LNHNV, CDR2 YYDKDF (reference sequence). V was pared by 1 base and J by 4 bases, with 16 bases between. CDR3 DNA: TGTGCCACCAGCAGAGTCGCTGGCAGGCCGGGAGAGACCCAGTACTTC. Residues: CATSRVAGRPGETQYF.

V is TRBV7-3 and J is TRBJ2-1, with 12 bases aligning to TRBD1. This CDR3 comprises 16 residues. Germline-derived CDR1 and CDR2 are SGHTA and FQGTGA. Trimming took 5 bases from V and 8 from J; bases not matched to a gene: 10. The CDR3 protein is CASSVSRDRGQDEQFF. CDR3 nucleotides: TGTGCCAGCAGCGTGTCCCGGGACAGGGGGCAGGATGAGCAGTTCTTC.

The chain uses TRBV27 and TRBJ1-6; D is unresolved. Per germline, CDR1 MNHEY and CDR2 SMNVEV (reference sequence). The CDR3 extends over 13 amino acids. The V end lost 9 bases, the J end lost 0 bases, and 6 bases lay between the germline ends. The CDR3 loop is CASGVSYNSPLHF. The CDR3, as DNA: TGTGCCAGTGGTGTCTCCTATAATTCACCCCTCCACTTT.

The CDR3: CASSLHSQREARYEQYF. As DNA, the CDR3 is TGTGCCAGCAGCTTACACTCTCAGCGGGAGGCGAGGTACGAGCAGTACTTC. V gene TRBV7-2 combines with J gene TRBJ2-7, with 9 bases matching TRBD2. V dropped 2 bases and J dropped 4; count of bases not matched to a gene: 12. Germline V lookup: CDR1 SGHTA, CDR2 FQGNSA. CDR3 length: 17 residues.

The chain employs TRBV29-1 and TRBJ2-7, with TRBD2 matching over 9 bases. J was trimmed by 3 bases and V by 5 bases; bases with no gene match: 5. Germline CDR1 SQVTM, CDR2 ANQGSEA. The length of the CDR3 is 13 residues. CDR3 in amino acids: CSVRVAGVYEQYF. In nucleotides, the CDR3 is TGCAGCGTTAGGGTAGCGGGAGTCTACGAGCAGTACTTC.

This clone was recorded once. The CDR3 coding sequence is TGTGCCAGCAGTTTTCGAGCTGGTGAGCAGTTCTTC. Protein product: CASSFRAGEQFF. The chain has TRBV12-3 or TRBV12-4 and TRBJ2-1; no definite D call. The CDR3 contains 12 residues. The ends were cut back, 3 bases at V and 9 bases at J, with 9 bases in the middle.

The CDR3 DNA sequence: TGTGCCAGTAGTATTCTTGGACACAACCAAGAGACCCAGTACTTC. The encoded protein is CASSILGHNQETQYF. The chain joins TRBV19 to TRBJ2-5; D may be TRBD1 (5 bases). Per germline, CDR1 LNHDA and CDR2 SQIVND (reference sequence). The CDR3 runs to 15 residues. Trimming took 3 bases from V and 0 from J, leaving 11 bases between them.

The chain links TRBV12-5 to TRBJ1-1; tentatively, D is TRBD1 (5 bases). The V end lost 6 bases, the J end lost 0 bases, and 20 bases lay between the germline ends. The CDR3 extends over 17 amino acids. Germline V gene lookup returns CDR1 LGHNT and CDR2 FRNRAP. The CDR3 sequence is CASGKTRRGDMNTEAFF. CDR3 nucleotide sequence: TGTGCTAGTGGGAAAACTAGGAGGGGAGACATGAACACTGAAGCTTTCTTT.

The chain couples TRBV30 to TRBJ2-3; TRBD2 aligns across 15 bases. CDR1 and CDR2 from the germline V gene are GTSNPN and SVGIG (reference sequence). The CDR3 extends over 18 amino acids. V was clipped by 0 bases and J by 4 bases; unmatched bases: 8. CDR3: CAWSVPRTSGRAPDTQYF. CDR3 in DNA: TGTGCCTGGAGTGTACCCAGGACTAGCGGGAGGGCCCCAGATACGCAGTATTTT.